Presented here are 15 T cell receptor beta chains from one specimen sequenced in a study of shared clonotypes between healthy human individuals. Some clones are missing from TCRdb's copy, which holds only in-frame ones; the method was immunoSEQ multiplex PCR. This table holds around 690,000 clones, 90% found once. Source material: memory CD8+ T cells from PBMCs. Subset described: CD45RO+ cells pooled with CCR7-negative TemRA cells. All receptors come from a young man in good health. Some clones in this sample may be carry-over from other donors' samples.

CDR3 sequence (DNA): TGTGCCTGGGCCCCGGCAGGGCCCCTAGGGGAGCAGTTCTTC. Residues: CAWAPAGPLGEQFF. The chain couples TRBV30 to TRBJ2-1; TRBD1 is a possible D gene (5 bases). The CDR3 is 14 amino acids. Trimming left V 5 bases short and J 10 bases short, with 21 bases between. From germline, CDR1 is GTSNPN and CDR2 SVGIG (reference sequence).

CDR3 DNA: TGTGCCAGCAGTGAAGGGACAGGGGGCGGGTACGAGCAGTACTTC. Amino acid sequence: CASSEGTGGGYEQYF. The rearrangement uses TRBV2 and TRBJ2-7, with TRBD1 matching 11 bases. The germline CDR1 and CDR2 sequences are SNHLY and FYNNEI. With 1 base clipped from V and 4 bases from J, the junction kept 3 bases outside the gene matches. This CDR3 region has 15 residues.

The chain employs TRBV27 and TRBJ1-5, with D perhaps matching TRBD1 (5 bases). CDR3 length: 15 amino acids. Between the trimmed V and J ends, which lost 5 bases and 5 bases, there was a span of 16 bases. Germline V gene lookup returns CDR1 MNHEY and CDR2 SMNVEV (reference sequence). The CDR3 coding sequence is TGTGCCAGCAGTAAAACCGGGACGGGGTATCAGCCCCAGCATTTT. The encoded protein is CASSKTGTGYQPQHF.

This sequence joins TRBV6-5 and TRBJ2-7, with D unclear. Trimming shortened V by 0 bases and J by 2 bases, and 14 bases separated the two germline ends. This CDR3 comprises 16 residues. Per the germline V gene, CDR1 is MNHEY and CDR2 is SVGAGI. The CDR3 nucleotides read TGTGCCAGCAGTTACTCGATGTCGGCAGCTACCTACGAGCAGTACTTC. Encoded protein: CASSYSMSAATYEQYF.

The rearrangement joins TRBV7-2 to TRBJ2-7; possibly TRBD1 or TRBD2 for D (6 bases each). Germline V CDR1 and CDR2: SGHTA, FQGNSA. Trimming stripped 5 bases from V and 1 base from J, with 15 bases between. The CDR3 runs to 15 residues. CDR3 residues: CASSQFRGTSYEQYF. In DNA form, the CDR3 reads TGTGCCAGCAGCCAGTTCCGGGGGACATCCTACGAGCAGTACTTC.

The V call is TRBV28, the J call TRBJ2-5, with 7 bases lining up with TRBD2. The CDR3 has 15 amino acids. Germline assignment: CDR1 MDHEN and CDR2 SYDVKM. J lost 3 bases, V lost 3 bases, and 7 bases had no gene match. For the CDR3, the DNA is TGTGCCAGCAGTTTTCCCCGGGAGGTGGAAGAGACCCAGTACTTC. This translates into CASSFPREVEETQYF.

This clone appeared a few times. V usage is TRBV30 and J usage is TRBJ2-2, with a tentative D call TRBD1 (5 bases). This CDR3 spans 13 amino acids. The V end lost 3 bases, the J end lost 6 bases, and 11 bases lay between the germline ends. Germline CDR1 GTSNPN, CDR2 SVGIG (reference sequence). The CDR3 sequence is CAWRDTVPGELFF. In DNA, the CDR3 is TGTGCCTGGAGGGACACTGTGCCCGGGGAGCTGTTTTTT.

The V call is TRBV7-6, the J call TRBJ2-4; the D is unclear. This CDR3 is 15 amino acids long. V lost 1 base, J lost 0 bases, and 7 bases lay in between. CDR1 SGHVS and CDR2 FNYEAQ come from the germline V gene. The CDR3 DNA reads TGTGCCAGCAGCTTAGGACCGGGAGCCAAAAACATTCAGTACTTC. This sequence encodes CASSLGPGAKNIQYF.

This chain joins TRBV7-2 and TRBJ2-5, with D perhaps matching TRBD1 or TRBD2 (5 bases each). CDR3 length: 18 residues. V was pared by 1 base and J by 7 bases, with 25 bases between. Germline lookup yields CDR1 SGHTA and CDR2 FQGNSA. CDR3 bases: TGTGCCAGCAGCTTAGGGATGTTGGGGACCGTAAAATATTCGACCCAGTACTTC. Protein product: CASSLGMLGTVKYSTQYF.

J is TRBJ2-7 and V is TRBV5-6; no definite D call. Looked up from germline, CDR1 is SGHDT and CDR2 is YYEEEE. The CDR3 runs to 14 residues. Trimming took off 0 bases at V and 0 bases at J, with 7 bases between the two ends. The CDR3 DNA reads TGTGCCAGCAGCTTGGGGAGAAGCTCCTACGAGCAGTACTTC. Translating it yields CASSLGRSSYEQYF.

In regard to this clone: This specimen includes other DNA sequences encoding the same CDR3. The chain is built from TRBV27 and TRBJ2-7; D perhaps matches TRBD1 (6 bases). The CDR3 runs 13 residues. CDR1 is MNHEY and CDR2 is SMNVEV in the germline V gene (reference sequence). The V end lost 5 bases, the J end lost 0 bases, and 8 bases lay between the germline ends. The CDR3 loop is CASSRGGSYEQYF. As DNA, the CDR3 is TGTGCCAGCAGTAGAGGGGGCTCCTACGAGCAGTACTTC.

V is TRBV7-2 and J is TRBJ2-5; 8 bases fit TRBD1. The CDR3 is 16 amino acids. Germline V CDR1 and CDR2: SGHTA, FQGNSA. The ends lost 3 bases at V and 5 bases at J; junction bases unmatched: 11. The CDR3 loop is CASSFTQGASWETQYF. DNA for the CDR3: TGTGCCAGCAGCTTTACCCAGGGGGCCAGTTGGGAGACCCAGTACTTC.

The V call is TRBV4-1, the J call TRBJ1-1, with D tentatively TRBD1 (6 bases). This CDR3 contains 14 residues. The V end was cut by 0 bases, the J end by 8 bases, with 13 bases between. Germline assignment: CDR1 MGHRA and CDR2 YSYEKL. The CDR3 reads CASSQDLGGAEAFF. The CDR3 DNA reads TGCGCCAGCAGCCAAGATTTGGGGGGGGCAGAAGCTTTCTTT.

The V call is TRBV4-1, the J call TRBJ2-1, with TRBD2 identical over 12 bases. Germline V CDR1 and CDR2: MGHRA, YSYEKL. V lost 3 bases, J lost 3 bases, and 6 bases stayed unmatched. CDR3 length equals 17 residues. Here the CDR3 DNA reads TGCGCCAGCAGCCAGGACAGACTAGCGGGAGTCTACAATGAGCAGTTCTTC. As protein: CASSQDRLAGVYNEQFF.

The rearrangement links TRBV5-1 to TRBJ2-1, with TRBD2 matching over 10 bases. The CDR3 contains 15 residues. CDR1 and CDR2 (germline): SGHRS, YFSETQ. The junction had 9 bases not matched to a gene; V was cut back by 4 bases and J by 8 bases. For the CDR3, the DNA is TGCGCCAGCAGCGGCGGGACTAGCGCCTTCTATGAGCAGTTCTTC. Its protein product is CASSGGTSAFYEQFF.